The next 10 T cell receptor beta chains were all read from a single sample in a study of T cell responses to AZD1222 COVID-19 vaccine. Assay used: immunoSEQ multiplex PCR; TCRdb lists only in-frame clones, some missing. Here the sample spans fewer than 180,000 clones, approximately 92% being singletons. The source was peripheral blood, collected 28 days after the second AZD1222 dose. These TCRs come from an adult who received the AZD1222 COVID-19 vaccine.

In DNA, the CDR3 is TGCGCCAGCAGCTTGGTACCAGGAGAACTTCCTGAAGCTTTCTTT. This translates into CASSLVPGELPEAFF. The chain employs TRBV5-1 and TRBJ1-1; no reliable D call. V lost 0 bases and J 6 bases, leaving 15 bases between the germline ends. CDR3 length equals 15 residues. The germline V gene encodes CDR1 SGHRS and CDR2 YFSETQ.

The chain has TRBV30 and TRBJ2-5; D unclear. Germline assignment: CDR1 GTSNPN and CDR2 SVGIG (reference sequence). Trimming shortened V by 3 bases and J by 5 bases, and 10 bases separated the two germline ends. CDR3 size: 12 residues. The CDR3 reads CAWSMTRETQYF. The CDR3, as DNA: TGTGCCTGGAGCATGACGAGGGAGACCCAGTACTTC.

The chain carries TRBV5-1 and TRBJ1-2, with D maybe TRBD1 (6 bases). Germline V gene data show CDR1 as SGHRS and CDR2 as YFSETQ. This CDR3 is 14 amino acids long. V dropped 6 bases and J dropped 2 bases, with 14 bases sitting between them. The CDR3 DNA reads TGCGCCAGCACCCCCGGGGGCCCGAACTATGGCTACACCTTC. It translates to CASTPGGPNYGYTF.

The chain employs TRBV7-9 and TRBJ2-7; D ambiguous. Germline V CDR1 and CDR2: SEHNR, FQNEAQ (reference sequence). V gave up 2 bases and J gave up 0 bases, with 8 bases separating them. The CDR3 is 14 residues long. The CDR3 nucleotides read TGTGCCAGCAGCTTATCCGCTAACTCCTACGAGCAGTACTTC. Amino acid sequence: CASSLSANSYEQYF.

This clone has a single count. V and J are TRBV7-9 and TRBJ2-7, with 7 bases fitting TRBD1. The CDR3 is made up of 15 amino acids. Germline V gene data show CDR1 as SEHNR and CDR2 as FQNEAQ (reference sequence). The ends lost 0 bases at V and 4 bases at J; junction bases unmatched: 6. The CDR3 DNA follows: TGTGCCAGCAGCTTAGCGCAGGGGGTAGTGTACGAGCAGTACTTC. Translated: CASSLAQGVVYEQYF.

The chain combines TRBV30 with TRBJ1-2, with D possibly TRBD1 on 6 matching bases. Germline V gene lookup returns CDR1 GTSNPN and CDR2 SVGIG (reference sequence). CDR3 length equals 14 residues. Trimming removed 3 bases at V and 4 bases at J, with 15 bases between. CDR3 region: CAWRAGALGYGYTF. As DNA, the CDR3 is TGTGCCTGGAGAGCAGGGGCTCTAGGCTATGGCTACACCTTC.

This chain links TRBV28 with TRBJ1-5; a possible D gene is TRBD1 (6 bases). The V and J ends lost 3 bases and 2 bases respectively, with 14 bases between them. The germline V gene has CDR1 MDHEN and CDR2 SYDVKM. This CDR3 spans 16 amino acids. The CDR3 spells CASSFRGGMGNQPQHF. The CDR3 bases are TGTGCCAGCAGTTTCAGGGGCGGGATGGGCAATCAGCCCCAGCATTTT.

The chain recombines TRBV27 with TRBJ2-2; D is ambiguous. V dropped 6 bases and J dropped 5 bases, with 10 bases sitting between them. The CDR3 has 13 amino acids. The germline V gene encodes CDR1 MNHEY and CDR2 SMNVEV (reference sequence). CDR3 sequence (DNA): TGTGCCAGCAGACTGACCAGTACCGGGGAGCTGTTTTTT. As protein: CASRLTSTGELFF.

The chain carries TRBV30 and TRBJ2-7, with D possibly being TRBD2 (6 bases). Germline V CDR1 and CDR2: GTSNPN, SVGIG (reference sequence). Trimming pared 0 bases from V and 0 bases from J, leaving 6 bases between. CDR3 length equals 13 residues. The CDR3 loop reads CAWSVGGSYEQYF. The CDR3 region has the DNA TGTGCCTGGAGTGTGGGGGGCTCCTACGAGCAGTACTTC.

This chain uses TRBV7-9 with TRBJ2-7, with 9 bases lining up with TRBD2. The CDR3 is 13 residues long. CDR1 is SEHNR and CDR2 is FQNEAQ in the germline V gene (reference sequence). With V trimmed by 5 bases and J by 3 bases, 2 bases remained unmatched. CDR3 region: CASSVSGSYEQYF. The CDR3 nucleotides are TGTGCCAGCAGCGTTAGCGGGAGCTACGAGCAGTACTTC.